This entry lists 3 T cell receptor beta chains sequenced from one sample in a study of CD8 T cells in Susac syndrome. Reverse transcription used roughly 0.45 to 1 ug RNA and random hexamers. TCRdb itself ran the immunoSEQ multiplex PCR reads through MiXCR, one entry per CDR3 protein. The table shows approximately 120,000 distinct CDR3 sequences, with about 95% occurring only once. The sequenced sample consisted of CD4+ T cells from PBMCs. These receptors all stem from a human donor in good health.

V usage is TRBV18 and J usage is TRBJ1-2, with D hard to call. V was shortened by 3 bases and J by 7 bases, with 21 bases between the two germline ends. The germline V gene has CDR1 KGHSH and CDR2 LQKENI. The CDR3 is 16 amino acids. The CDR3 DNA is TGTGCCAGCTCACCCTCTGGAGGTGGCCGGGAAATTGGCTACACCTTC. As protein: CASSPSGGGREIGYTF.

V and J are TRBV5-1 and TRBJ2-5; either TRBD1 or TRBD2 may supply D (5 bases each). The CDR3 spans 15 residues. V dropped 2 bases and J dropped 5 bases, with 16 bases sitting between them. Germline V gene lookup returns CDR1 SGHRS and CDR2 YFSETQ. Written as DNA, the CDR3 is TGCGCCAGCAGCTTTGGGGACCCCCGAGGTGAGACCCAGTACTTC. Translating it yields CASSFGDPRGETQYF. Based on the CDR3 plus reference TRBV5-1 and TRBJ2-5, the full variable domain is KAGVTQTPRYLIKTRGQQVTLSCSPISGHRSVSWYQQTPGQGLQFLFEYFSETQRNKGNFPGRFSGRQFSNSRSEMNVSTLELGDSALYLCASSFGDPRGETQYFGPGTRLLVL.

The CDR3 here is CASSPGGAGQRHGYTF. The CDR3 bases are TGTGCCAGCAGCCCCGGGGGGGCGGGACAACGGCATGGCTACACCTTC. The gene calls are TRBV28 and TRBJ1-2; a possible D gene is TRBD1 (6 bases). This CDR3 spans 16 amino acids. Germline V lookup: CDR1 MDHEN, CDR2 SYDVKM. V lost 6 bases to trimming and J lost 6 bases, with 23 bases between them.